This passage covers 18 T cell receptor beta chains from one sample sequenced in a study of cytomegalovirus exposure and HLA in healthy donors. Repertoires were generated with immunoSEQ multiplex PCR, while TCRdb's copy carries only in-frame clones and drops some. The sample has 150,000 to 200,000 clones; less than 90% are singletons. The source material was PBMCs. The receptors were gathered from a man aged 25 to 45 in good health and CMV-seropositive.

The rearrangement links TRBV27 to TRBJ2-7; TRBD1 is a possible D gene (6 bases). The CDR3 has 13 amino acids. The V gene's germline CDR1 is MNHEY and CDR2 SMNVEV (reference sequence). V lost 5 bases, J lost 4 bases, and 12 bases lay in between. The CDR3 DNA is TGTGCCAGCAGTGTCGGACAGCTTTACGAGCAGTACTTC. Its protein product is CASSVGQLYEQYF.

J is TRBJ1-1 and V is TRBV5-1; 9 bases are shared with TRBD1. J gave up 1 base and V 4 bases, and 2 bases lay outside the gene matches. Germline CDR1 is SGHRS and CDR2 is YFSETQ. The CDR3 runs 14 residues. The CDR3 nucleotides are TGCGCCAGCAGCATGGACAGGGGGAACACTGAAGCTTTCTTT. Translating gives CASSMDRGNTEAFF. Full variable domain (missing parts from reference TRBV5-1 and TRBJ1-1): KAGVTQTPRYLIKTRGQQVTLSCSPISGHRSVSWYQQTPGQGLQFLFEYFSETQRNKGNFPGRFSGRQFSNSRSEMNVSTLELGDSALYLCASSMDRGNTEAFFGQGTRLTVV.

The chain uses TRBV28 and TRBJ1-5, with 7 bases identical to TRBD1. Germline assignment: CDR1 MDHEN and CDR2 SYDVKM. V lost 6 bases to trimming and J lost 7 bases; unmatched junction nucleotides: 9. This CDR3 is 14 amino acids long. CDR3 loop: CASRGSQGTQPQHF. In nucleotides, the CDR3 is TGTGCCAGCAGGGGGTCACAGGGGACGCAGCCCCAGCATTTT.

The rearrangement links TRBV4-3 to TRBJ1-1, with D maybe TRBD1 (5 bases). The length of the CDR3 is 13 residues. Trimming shortened V by 5 bases and J by 1 base, and 8 bases separated the two germline ends. Germline-derived CDR1 and CDR2 are LGHNA and YSLEER. In nucleotides, the CDR3 is TGCGCCAGCAGCAACACAGGGAACACTGAAGCTTTCTTT. Protein product: CASSNTGNTEAFF.

The chain uses TRBV2 and TRBJ2-7; 7 nucleotides agree with TRBD1. Germline CDR1 and CDR2: SNHLY and FYNNEI. The trim removed 5 bases at V and 2 bases at J, leaving 9 bases unmatched. This CDR3 contains 15 residues. The CDR3 bases are TGTGCCAGCAGTCCCGGTAGGGGGCCTCCCTACGAGCAGTACTTC. Protein: CASSPGRGPPYEQYF.

The rearrangement uses TRBV11-3 and TRBJ2-1; TRBD2 matches at 12 bases. Trimming at V came to 3 bases and at J to 13 bases, leaving 16 bases not matched to a gene. CDR1 is SGHNT, CDR2 YENEEA, per germline. The CDR3 extends over 17 amino acids. The CDR3 loop reads CASSFTGTSGSESSQFF. CDR3 sequence (DNA): TGTGCCAGCAGCTTCACCGGGACTAGCGGGTCTGAATCGTCCCAGTTCTTC.

This clone was counted between two and nine times. The chain combines TRBV6-5 with TRBJ1-2; 8 nucleotides line up with TRBD1. Trimming cost V 6 bases and J 3 bases; bases outside gene matches: 6. In germline, CDR1 is MNHEY, CDR2 SVGAGI. There are 14 residues in the CDR3. CDR3 amino acids: CASRGRGQDYGYTF. The DNA for the CDR3 is TGTGCCAGCAGGGGCAGGGGGCAGGACTATGGCTACACCTTC.

This clone was seen a handful of times. This chain links TRBV7-8 with TRBJ1-3, with D possibly matching TRBD1 (5 bases). CDR1 is SGHVS and CDR2 is FQNEAQ in the germline V gene. Trimming removed 5 bases from V and 0 bases from J, with 11 bases in between. This CDR3 comprises 15 residues. CDR3 bases: TGTGCCAGCAGCCTATGGACACGCTCTGGAAACACCATATATTTT. The encoded protein is CASSLWTRSGNTIYF.

The V and J genes are TRBV2 and TRBJ1-4; possibly TRBD1 for D (6 bases). Germline V CDR1 and CDR2: SNHLY, FYNNEI. V gave up 8 bases and J gave up 5 bases, with 9 bases separating them. The CDR3 covers 12 residues. CDR3 sequence (DNA): TGTGCCAGCGGACAGCCGAATGAAAAACTGTTTTTT. Protein: CASGQPNEKLFF.

In this sample, this clone turned up a few times. V gene TRBV28 combines with J gene TRBJ1-2, with 8 positions matching TRBD1. This CDR3 is 14 amino acids long. V trimming: 6 bases; J trimming: 3 bases; junction bases outside the gene matches: 6. Germline lookup yields CDR1 MDHEN and CDR2 SYDVKM. The CDR3 loop reads CASSQQGGDYGYTF. The DNA for the CDR3 is TGTGCCAGCAGCCAACAGGGGGGGGACTATGGCTACACCTTC.

CDR3 loop: CASSATVETGELFF. The DNA of the CDR3 is TGTGCCAGCAGCGCGACAGTCGAGACCGGGGAGCTGTTTTTT. The gene calls are TRBV11-3 and TRBJ2-2; possibly TRBD1 for D (5 bases). CDR3 size: 14 residues. Germline V lookup: CDR1 SGHNT, CDR2 YENEEA. V lost 5 bases and J 5 bases, leaving 12 bases between the germline ends. Supplemented by reference TRBV11-3 and TRBJ2-2, the full variable domain reads EAGVVQSPRYKIIEKKQPVAFWCNPISGHNTLYWYLQNLGQGPELLIRYENEEAVDDSQLPKDRFSAERLKGVDSTLKIQPAELGDSAVYLCASSATVETGELFFGEGSRLTVL.

The CDR3: CASGPAGLANEQFF. For the CDR3, the DNA is TGTGCCAGCGGACCTGCCGGCCTAGCGAATGAGCAGTTCTTC. The chain uses TRBV9 and TRBJ2-1; a weak D match, TRBD2 (6 bases). Looked up from germline, CDR1 is SGDLS and CDR2 is YYNGEE. V was shortened by 7 bases and J by 7 bases, with 18 bases between the two germline ends. The CDR3 covers 14 residues.

The chain employs TRBV4-3 and TRBJ1-2; the D is unclear. The CDR3 length is 13 residues. Germline CDR1 reads LGHNA; CDR2 reads YSLEER. The germline V and J ends were trimmed by 3 bases and 8 bases, with 13 bases remaining between them. The CDR3 spells CASSQSGASGYTF. DNA of the CDR3: TGCGCCAGCAGCCAGAGCGGAGCTTCGGGCTACACCTTC.

The V and J genes are TRBV4-3 and TRBJ2-3; unclear D gene. Trimming took 0 bases from V and 6 from J, leaving 10 bases between them. Germline CDR1 LGHNA, CDR2 YSLEER. The CDR3 is made up of 14 amino acids. The DNA for the CDR3 is TGCGCCAGCAGCCAAGATTCCGCCCGGGATACGCAGTATTTT. As protein: CASSQDSARDTQYF.

The chain has TRBV5-1 and TRBJ2-2; maybe TRBD1 (5 bases). Trimming removed 3 bases from V and 5 bases from J, with 8 bases in between. The germline CDR1 and CDR2 sequences are SGHRS and YFSETQ. There are 13 residues in the CDR3. The CDR3 sequence: CASSWQGTGELFF. CDR3 bases: TGCGCCAGCAGCTGGCAGGGAACCGGGGAGCTGTTTTTT.

The rearrangement joins TRBV10-3 to TRBJ1-1; no clear D gene. Germline CDR1 ENHRY, CDR2 SYGVKD. The CDR3 totals 13 residues. V was pared by 11 bases and J by 1 base, with 14 bases between. DNA of the CDR3: TGTGCCTCAGCTTTGGCGGAGAACACTGAAGCTTTCTTT. This codes for CASALAENTEAFF.

This clone is termed medium-sized (0.01 to 0.1%). The rearrangement links TRBV4-2 to TRBJ2-7, with TRBD2 matching over 11 bases. The germline gives CDR1 LGHNA, CDR2 YNFKEQ. With 0 bases clipped from V and 0 bases from J, the junction kept 1 base outside the gene matches. The CDR3 spans 16 residues. CDR3 in DNA: TGTGCCAGCAGCCAAGACGGGACTAGCGGCTCCTACGAGCAGTACTTC. Translation gives CASSQDGTSGSYEQYF.

V and J are TRBV28 and TRBJ2-3; D possibly corresponds to TRBD1 (6 bases). The germline V gene encodes CDR1 MDHEN and CDR2 SYDVKM. Trimming took 4 bases from V and 1 from J, leaving 12 bases between them. This CDR3 comprises 15 residues. As DNA, the CDR3 is TGTGCCAGCAGTTGGGTTGGGGGCCGCACAGATACGCAGTATTTT. Translated: CASSWVGGRTDTQYF. The full variable domain, with the rest looked up from reference TRBV28 and TRBJ2-3, is DVKVTQSSRYLVKRTGEKVFLECVQDMDHENMFWYRQDPGLGLRLIYFSYDVKMKEKGDIPEGYSVSREKKERFSLILESASTNQTSMYLCASSWVGGRTDTQYFGPGTRLTVL.